One sample yielded the 23 T cell receptor beta chains listed below, sequenced in a study of blood T cell repertoires in COVID-19. Sequencing used immunoSEQ multiplex PCR; TCRdb keeps in-frame clones, though not all of them. The sample carries 150,000 or so clones, 70% to 90% recorded once. Sequences were obtained from peripheral blood. The receptors here all came from a woman aged 60-75 years with COVID-19, enrolled during active disease.

The J gene is TRBJ1-1, the V gene TRBV6-6; weak D call: TRBD1 (5 bases). Trimming took 5 bases from V and 0 from J, leaving 19 bases between them. The CDR3 covers 17 residues. Germline CDR1 reads MNHNY; CDR2 reads SVGAGI (reference sequence). The CDR3, as DNA: TGTGCCAGCAGTCCCAGGACACGAATTCGGCTGAACACTGAAGCTTTCTTT. Amino acid sequence: CASSPRTRIRLNTEAFF.

The chain recombines TRBV3-1 (or the pseudogene TRBV3-2) with TRBJ1-2, with TRBD1 matching 8 bases. The CDR3 runs to 17 residues. Germline CDR1 and CDR2: LGHDT and YNNKEL (reference sequence). V was pared by 3 bases and J by 0 bases, with 9 bases of the junction left unmatched. CDR3 bases: TGTGCCAGCAGCCATCGTTCAGGGGGCCTCACTAACTATGGCTACACCTTC. It encodes CASSHRSGGLTNYGYTF.

This rearrangement joins TRBV29-1 to TRBJ2-5; D is possibly TRBD1 (6 bases). Germline loops: CDR1 SQVTM, CDR2 ANQGSEA. The CDR3 consists of 14 residues. V was trimmed by 6 bases and J by 1 base, leaving 15 bases between them. The CDR3 sequence: CSVSGQSGQETQYF. Written as DNA, the CDR3 is TGCAGCGTCTCTGGACAGAGTGGCCAAGAGACCCAGTACTTC.

The rearrangement links TRBV11-2 to TRBJ2-1; TRBD2 matches 13 bases. This CDR3 has 18 amino acids. Germline CDR1 reads SGHAT; CDR2 reads FQNNGV. V trimming: 2 bases; J trimming: 0 bases; junction bases outside the gene matches: 4. The CDR3 DNA follows: TGTGCCAGCAGCTTAACTAGCGGGGGGGCCTTCTCCTACAATGAGCAGTTCTTC. Protein product: CASSLTSGGAFSYNEQFF.

The chain carries TRBV5-4 and TRBJ2-5; D is perhaps TRBD2 (5 bases). Germline V gene lookup returns CDR1 SGHNT and CDR2 YYREEE (reference sequence). V lost 0 bases, J lost 4 bases, and 7 bases lay in between. The CDR3 spans 13 residues. CDR3 nucleotides: TGTGCCAGCAGCTTGGCCCGGGGAGAGACCCAGTACTTC. It yields the protein CASSLARGETQYF.

This chain uses TRBV2 with TRBJ2-4; D is unresolved. This CDR3 is built from 16 residues. Germline lookup yields CDR1 SNHLY and CDR2 FYNNEI. V was trimmed by 6 bases and J by 3 bases, leaving 18 bases between them. CDR3 loop: CASSDPATMVKNIQYF. CDR3 sequence (DNA): TGTGCCAGCAGCGACCCGGCCACTATGGTCAAAAACATTCAGTACTTC.

In this sample, this clone turned up once. The rearrangement links TRBV11-2 to TRBJ1-6; D is ambiguous. Trimming took off 0 bases at V and 10 bases at J, with 13 bases between the two ends. Germline CDR1 is SGHAT and CDR2 is FQNNGV. The CDR3 length is 15 residues. CDR3 protein: CASSLDHATWSPLHF. The CDR3, as DNA: TGTGCCAGCAGCTTAGACCATGCTACTTGGTCACCCCTCCACTTT.

The V gene is TRBV14, the J gene TRBJ1-1; D unclear. Trimming shortened V by 4 bases and J by 3 bases, and 9 bases separated the two germline ends. Germline assignment: CDR1 SGHDN and CDR2 FVKESK. The CDR3 totals 13 residues. CDR3 in amino acids: CASSLTGHTEAFF. CDR3 in DNA: TGTGCCAGCAGCCTGACGGGTCACACTGAAGCTTTCTTT.

The chain joins TRBV19 to TRBJ2-3; the match to TRBD2 covers 10 bases. V dropped 5 bases and J dropped 3; count of bases not matched to a gene: 8. The CDR3 is made up of 16 amino acids. CDR1 is LNHDA and CDR2 is SQIVND in the germline V gene (reference sequence). The DNA of the CDR3 is TGTGCCAGTAGTGCCCAGCGGGGGGGGGCTACAGATACGCAGTATTTT. This codes for CASSAQRGGATDTQYF.

A single count supports this clone. The chain employs TRBV5-4 and TRBJ2-1; 7 nucleotides line up with TRBD2. CDR1 and CDR2 from the germline V gene are SGHNT and YYREEE (reference sequence). The CDR3 totals 15 residues. V gave up 4 bases and J gave up 6 bases; unmatched junction bases: 10. The chain's CDR3 is CASSHTSGAFNEQFF. CDR3 bases: TGTGCCAGCAGCCACACCAGCGGGGCATTCAATGAGCAGTTCTTC.

The gene calls are TRBV18 and TRBJ2-2, with D possibly matching TRBD2 (5 bases). Germline values: CDR1 KGHSH, CDR2 LQKENI. This CDR3 has 14 residues. The ends were cut back, 7 bases at V and 3 bases at J, with 12 bases in the middle. The DNA for the CDR3 is TGTGCCAGCTGTCCGGCCGGGGACACCGGGGAGCTGTTTTTT. Residues: CASCPAGDTGELFF.

This clone showed up just once. The gene calls are TRBV29-1 and TRBJ1-2; 7 nucleotides agree with TRBD1. CDR1 and CDR2 (germline): SQVTM, ANQGSEA. The V gene end was trimmed by 5 bases and the J gene end by 4 bases; junction bases not matched to a gene: 10. The CDR3 extends over 14 amino acids. This CDR3 reads CSVHTGEESYGYTF. CDR3 DNA: TGCAGCGTTCATACAGGGGAGGAGAGCTATGGCTACACCTTC. The complete variable domain, with remaining parts taken from reference TRBV29-1 and TRBJ1-2, reads SAVISQKPSRDICQRGTSLTIQCQVDSQVTMMFWYRQQPGQSLTLIATANQGSEATYESGFVIDKFPISRPNLTFSTLTVSNMSPEDSSIYLCSVHTGEESYGYTFGSGTRLTVV.

This clone appeared a single time. The chain couples TRBV4-3 to TRBJ2-7; possibly TRBD2 for D (6 bases). The CDR3 runs to 16 residues. V was clipped by 0 bases and J by 3 bases, with 15 bases between them. The V gene's germline CDR1 is LGHNA and CDR2 YSLEER. Here the CDR3 reads CASSQDLAGWNYEQYF. CDR3 nucleotide sequence: TGCGCCAGCAGCCAAGATCTTGCGGGGTGGAACTACGAGCAGTACTTC.

This clone was seen just once. The V and J genes are TRBV5-5 and TRBJ1-2; no firm D call. This CDR3 is built from 15 residues. V was pared by 0 bases and J by 7 bases, with 16 bases between. CDR1 and CDR2 (germline): SGHKS, YYEKEE (reference sequence). This CDR3 is CASSLAYGLITGYTF. DNA of the CDR3: TGTGCCAGCAGCTTGGCCTATGGACTCATAACTGGCTACACCTTC. Using reference TRBV5-5 and TRBJ1-2 for the parts outside the CDR3, the full variable domain is DAGVTQSPTHLIKTRGQQVTLRCSPISGHKSVSWYQQVLGQGPQFIFQYYEKEERGRGNFPDRFSARQFPNYSSELNVNALLLGDSALYLCASSLAYGLITGYTFGSGTRLTVV.

V usage is TRBV9 and J usage is TRBJ2-7, with a weak D call TRBD2 (6 bases). V lost 3 bases, J lost 3 bases, and 13 bases lay in between. The CDR3 covers 14 residues. Germline V gene data show CDR1 as SGDLS and CDR2 as YYNGEE. The CDR3 DNA reads as TGTGCCAGCAGCGCCGCTGGGGGGATCTACGAGCAGTACTTC. Protein sequence: CASSAAGGIYEQYF.

The rearrangement joins TRBV19 to TRBJ2-5; 11 bases match TRBD2. The ends lost 0 bases at V and 4 bases at J; junction bases unmatched: 4. The CDR3 runs to 16 residues. The germline V gene encodes CDR1 LNHDA and CDR2 SQIVND (reference sequence). Here the CDR3 DNA reads TGTGCCAGTAGTATAGATCTAGCGGGGGGCTTAGAGACCCAGTACTTC. This gives the protein CASSIDLAGGLETQYF.

This sequence joins TRBV20-1 and TRBJ2-5; a possible D gene is TRBD1 (6 bases). The germline V gene has CDR1 DFQATT and CDR2 SNEGSKA (reference sequence). V dropped 3 bases and J dropped 1 base, with 15 bases sitting between them. CDR3 length equals 15 residues. CDR3 region: CSASGGTGSQETQYF. CDR3 sequence (DNA): TGCAGTGCTAGTGGGGGAACAGGGAGCCAAGAGACCCAGTACTTC.

This chain uses TRBV6-6 with TRBJ1-2; 10 bases agree with TRBD1. Germline lookup yields CDR1 MNHNY and CDR2 SVGAGI (reference sequence). V was pared by 8 bases and J by 4 bases, with 4 bases of the junction left unmatched. The CDR3 has 13 amino acids. In nucleotides, the CDR3 is TGTGCCAGCCTCGACAGGGGGCCCTATGGCTACACCTTC. It specifies CASLDRGPYGYTF.

In DNA, the CDR3 is TGTGCCACCAGCAGAACTTCGACGGGACAGGGGGCTGAAGCTTTCTTT. It encodes CATSRTSTGQGAEAFF. The genes are TRBV15 and TRBJ1-1, with 11 positions matching TRBD1. The CDR3 runs to 16 residues. J lost 6 bases, V lost 2 bases, and 8 bases had no gene match. CDR1 LNHNV and CDR2 YYDKDF come from the germline V gene (reference sequence).

The chain has TRBV18 and TRBJ1-2; D gene unclear. This CDR3 region has 16 residues. Trimming stripped 2 bases from V and 0 bases from J, with 13 bases between. Germline V CDR1 and CDR2: KGHSH, LQKENI. The CDR3 DNA sequence: TGTGCCAGCTCACCAGGTCAAACAGCTCCTAACTATGGCTACACCTTC. Translation gives CASSPGQTAPNYGYTF.

The chain employs TRBV6-5 and TRBJ1-1; no reliable D call. Germline loops: CDR1 MNHEY, CDR2 SVGAGI. The CDR3 is 13 residues long. V was cut by 7 bases and J by 0 bases, with 9 bases left in between. As DNA, the CDR3 is TGTGCCAGCACTAAGAGGGTGAACACTGAAGCTTTCTTT. It yields the protein CASTKRVNTEAFF.

The rearrangement uses TRBV2 and TRBJ2-5, with D possibly TRBD2 on 5 matching bases. The germline V gene has CDR1 SNHLY and CDR2 FYNNEI. The CDR3 consists of 13 residues. V shed 6 bases and J shed 1 base, with 9 bases lying between them. DNA for the CDR3: TGTGCCAGCAGACGGGGTACCCAAGAGACCCAGTACTTC. This gives the protein CASRRGTQETQYF.

This clone was detected only once. The gene calls are TRBV19 and TRBJ2-5; TRBD1 matches 7 bases. V was clipped by 0 bases and J by 6 bases; unmatched bases: 16. The germline CDR1 and CDR2 sequences are LNHDA and SQIVND (reference sequence). The length of the CDR3 is 18 residues. CDR3 protein: CASSIDVSLDRQGQTQYF. In DNA form, the CDR3 reads TGTGCCAGTAGTATAGACGTGTCGTTGGACAGGCAAGGACAGACCCAGTACTTC.